The 2 T cell receptor beta chains presented below share a single source sample, sequenced in a study of vaccination and CD4 T cells after COVID-19. Antigens of these TCRs are unknown. With the Oncomine TCR Beta short-read assay, DNA from cultured CD4+ T cells was sequenced. TCRdb analysed the PCR reads with MiXCR anew, one entry per CDR3 protein. The sample includes over 20,000 distinct CDR3 sequences, 35% to 45% of them seen just once. Treatment specified: approximately 9-day PBMC culture with coronavirus spike peptide pools or control peptides (ViraFEST assay). The sample consisted of CD4+ T cells from blood, cultured in vitro, taken before SARS-CoV-2 vaccination. The source is a human donor who received a COVID-19 vaccine.

By sample share, this clonotype is medium-sized. The chain carries TRBV27 and TRBJ1-2; D gene ambiguous. Germline CDR1 MNHEY, CDR2 SMNVEV (reference sequence). With 5 bases removed from V and 4 bases from J, the gap between germline ends came to 14 bases. The CDR3 length is 14 residues. CDR3 sequence (DNA): TGTGCCAGCAGTCTTTCAAACCCGATCTATGGCTACACCTTC. It specifies CASSLSNPIYGYTF.

The sample holds a few counts of this clonotype. V gene TRBV7-2 combines with J gene TRBJ2-1; TRBD2 matches 11 bases. The CDR3 consists of 15 residues. J was trimmed by 8 bases and V by 0 bases; bases with no gene match: 3. The germline V gene encodes CDR1 SGHTA and CDR2 FQGNSA. The CDR3 nucleotides are TGTGCCAGCAGCTTAGCTAGCGGGGGGGCCGATGAGCAGTTCTTC. Its translation: CASSLASGGADEQFF.